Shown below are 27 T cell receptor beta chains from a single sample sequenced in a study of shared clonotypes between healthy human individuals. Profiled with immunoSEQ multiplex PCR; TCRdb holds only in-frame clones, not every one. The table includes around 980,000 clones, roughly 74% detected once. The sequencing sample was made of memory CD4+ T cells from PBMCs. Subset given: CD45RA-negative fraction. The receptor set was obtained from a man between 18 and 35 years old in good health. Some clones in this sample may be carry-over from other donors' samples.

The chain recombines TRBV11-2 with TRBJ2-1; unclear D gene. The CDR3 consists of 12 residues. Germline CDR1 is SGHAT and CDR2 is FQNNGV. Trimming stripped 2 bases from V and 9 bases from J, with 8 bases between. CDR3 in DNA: TGTGCCAGCAGCTTAAATCCCCCTGAGCAGTTCTTC. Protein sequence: CASSLNPPEQFF.

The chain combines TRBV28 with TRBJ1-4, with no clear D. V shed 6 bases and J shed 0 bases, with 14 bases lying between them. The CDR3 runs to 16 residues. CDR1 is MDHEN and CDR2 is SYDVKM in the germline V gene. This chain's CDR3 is CASSPLGSATNEKLFF. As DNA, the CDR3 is TGTGCCAGCAGCCCCCTGGGGTCGGCAACTAATGAAAAACTGTTTTTT.

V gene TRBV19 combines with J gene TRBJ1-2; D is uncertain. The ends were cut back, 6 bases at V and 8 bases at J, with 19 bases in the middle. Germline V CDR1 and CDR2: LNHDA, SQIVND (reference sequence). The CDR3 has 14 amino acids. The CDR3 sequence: CASRGVSGPSGYTF. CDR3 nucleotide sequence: TGTGCCAGTAGGGGTGTGTCAGGCCCGAGCGGCTACACCTTC. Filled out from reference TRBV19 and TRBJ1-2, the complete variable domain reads DGGITQSPKYLFRKEGQNVTLSCEQNLNHDAMYWYRQDPGQGLRLIYYSQIVNDFQKGDIAEGYSVSREKKESFPLTVTSAQKNPTAFYLCASRGVSGPSGYTFGSGTRLTVV.

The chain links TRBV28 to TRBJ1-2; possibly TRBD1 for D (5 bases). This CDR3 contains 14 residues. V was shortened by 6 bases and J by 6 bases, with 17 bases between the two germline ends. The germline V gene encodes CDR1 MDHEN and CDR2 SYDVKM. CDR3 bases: TGTGCCAGCAGCCAAAGACCACAGGTCCATGGCTACACCTTC. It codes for CASSQRPQVHGYTF.

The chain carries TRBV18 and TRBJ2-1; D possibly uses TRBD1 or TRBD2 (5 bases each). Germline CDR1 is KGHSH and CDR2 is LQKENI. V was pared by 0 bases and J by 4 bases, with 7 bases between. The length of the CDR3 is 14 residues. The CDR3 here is CASSPPGRYNEQFF. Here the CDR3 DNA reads TGTGCCAGCTCACCACCGGGACGTTACAATGAGCAGTTCTTC.

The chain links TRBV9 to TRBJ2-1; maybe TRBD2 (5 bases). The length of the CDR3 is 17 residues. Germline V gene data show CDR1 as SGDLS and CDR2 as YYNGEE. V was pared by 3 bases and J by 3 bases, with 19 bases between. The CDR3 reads CASSATTRGSLYNEQFF. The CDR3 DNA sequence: TGTGCCAGCAGCGCGACAACACGCGGGTCCCTCTACAATGAGCAGTTCTTC.

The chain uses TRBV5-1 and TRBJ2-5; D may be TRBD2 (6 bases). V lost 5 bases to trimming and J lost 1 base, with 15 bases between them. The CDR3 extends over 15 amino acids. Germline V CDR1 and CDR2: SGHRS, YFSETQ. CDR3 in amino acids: CASRGSTSSQETQYF. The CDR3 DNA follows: TGCGCCAGCAGAGGGTCGACTAGTAGCCAAGAGACCCAGTACTTC.

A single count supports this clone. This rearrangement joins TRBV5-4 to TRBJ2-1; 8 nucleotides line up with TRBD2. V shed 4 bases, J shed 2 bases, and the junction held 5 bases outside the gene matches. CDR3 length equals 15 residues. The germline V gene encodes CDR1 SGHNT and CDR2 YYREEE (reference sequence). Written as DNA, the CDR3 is TGTGCCAGCAGCCCGGGGGGGTGGGCCTACAATGAGCAGTTCTTC. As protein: CASSPGGWAYNEQFF.

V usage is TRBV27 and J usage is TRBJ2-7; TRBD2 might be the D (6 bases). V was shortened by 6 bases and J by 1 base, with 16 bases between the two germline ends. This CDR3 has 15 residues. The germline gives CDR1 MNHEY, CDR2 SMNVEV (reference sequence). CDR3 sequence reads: CASSSWGRFSYEQYF. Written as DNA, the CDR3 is TGTGCCAGCAGCTCCTGGGGGAGGTTTTCCTACGAGCAGTACTTC.

The CDR3 region is CASSPDRTSGKNIQYF. The CDR3 bases are TGTGCCAGCAGCCCAGATAGGACTAGCGGTAAAAACATTCAGTACTTC. The gene calls are TRBV7-9 and TRBJ2-4; 10 bases map to TRBD2. V was clipped by 5 bases and J by 4 bases; unmatched bases: 8. Germline V gene sequence: CDR1 SEHNR, CDR2 FQNEAQ (reference sequence). This CDR3 comprises 16 residues.

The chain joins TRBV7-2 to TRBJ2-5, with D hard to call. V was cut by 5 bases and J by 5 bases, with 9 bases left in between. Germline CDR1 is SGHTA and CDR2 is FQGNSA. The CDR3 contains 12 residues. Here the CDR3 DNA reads TGTGCCAGCAGCGATACCCGTGAGACCCAGTACTTC. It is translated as CASSDTRETQYF.

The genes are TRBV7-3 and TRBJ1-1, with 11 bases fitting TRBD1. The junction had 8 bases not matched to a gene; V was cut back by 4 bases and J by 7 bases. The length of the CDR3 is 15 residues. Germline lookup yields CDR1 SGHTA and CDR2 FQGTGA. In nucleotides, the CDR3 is TGTGCCAGCAGCTCATCTGGAGGGACAGGGGGTGAAGCTTTCTTT. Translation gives CASSSSGGTGGEAFF.

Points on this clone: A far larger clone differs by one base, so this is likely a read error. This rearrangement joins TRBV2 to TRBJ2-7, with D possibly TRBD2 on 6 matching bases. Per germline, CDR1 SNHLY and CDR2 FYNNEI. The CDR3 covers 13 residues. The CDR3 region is CVTRPTRTYEQYF. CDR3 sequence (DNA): TGTGTCACCAGACCGACTAGAACCTACGAGCAGTACTTC.

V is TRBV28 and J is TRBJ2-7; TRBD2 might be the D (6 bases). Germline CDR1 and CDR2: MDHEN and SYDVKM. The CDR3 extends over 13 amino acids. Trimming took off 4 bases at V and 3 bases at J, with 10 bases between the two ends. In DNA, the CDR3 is TGTGCCAGCAGTTACGGGAGTAGCTACGAGCAGTACTTC. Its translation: CASSYGSSYEQYF.

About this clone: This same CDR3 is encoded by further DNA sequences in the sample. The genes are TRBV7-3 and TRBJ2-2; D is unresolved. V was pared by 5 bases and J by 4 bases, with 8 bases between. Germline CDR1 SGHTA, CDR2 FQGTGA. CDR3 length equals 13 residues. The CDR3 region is CASSLVTTGELFF. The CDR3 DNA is TGTGCCAGCAGCCTTGTCACCACCGGGGAGCTGTTTTTT.

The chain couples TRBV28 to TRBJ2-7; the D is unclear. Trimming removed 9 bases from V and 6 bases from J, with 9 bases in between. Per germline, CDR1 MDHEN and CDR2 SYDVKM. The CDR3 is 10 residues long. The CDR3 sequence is CARSRREQYF. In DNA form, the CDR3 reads TGTGCCAGATCCAGACGCGAGCAGTACTTC.

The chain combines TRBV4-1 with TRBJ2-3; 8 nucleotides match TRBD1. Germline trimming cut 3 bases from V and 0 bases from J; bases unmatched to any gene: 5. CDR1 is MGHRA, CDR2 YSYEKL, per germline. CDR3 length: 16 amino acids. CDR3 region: CASSQGTGLSTDTQYF. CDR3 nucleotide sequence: TGCGCCAGCAGCCAGGGGACAGGTCTTAGCACAGATACGCAGTATTTT.

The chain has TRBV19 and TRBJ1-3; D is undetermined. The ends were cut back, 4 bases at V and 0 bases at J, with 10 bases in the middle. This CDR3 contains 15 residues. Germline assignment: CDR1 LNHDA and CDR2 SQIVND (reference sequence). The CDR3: CASSTHAYSGNTIYF. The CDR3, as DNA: TGTGCCAGTAGTACCCATGCGTACTCTGGAAACACCATATATTTT.

The CDR3 DNA reads as TGTGCCTGGAGTGTACTGGGACCCCCCTACGAGCAGTACTTC. This gives the protein CAWSVLGPPYEQYF. The rearrangement links TRBV30 to TRBJ2-7; D is possibly TRBD1 or TRBD2 (5 bases each). Trimming pared 0 bases from V and 2 bases from J, leaving 11 bases between. CDR1 and CDR2 from the germline V gene are GTSNPN and SVGIG (reference sequence). The CDR3 is 14 amino acids.

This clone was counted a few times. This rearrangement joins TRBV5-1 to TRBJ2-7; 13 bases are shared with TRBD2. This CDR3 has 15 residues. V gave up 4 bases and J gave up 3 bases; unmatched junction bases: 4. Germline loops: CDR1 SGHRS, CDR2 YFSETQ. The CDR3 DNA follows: TGCGCCAGCAGCAGAAGACTAGCGGGAGGCTACGAGCAGTACTTC. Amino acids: CASSRRLAGGYEQYF.

This CDR3 reads CASSGDVVGGYTF. Written as DNA, the CDR3 is TGTGCCAGCAGCGGAGACGTGGTGGGTGGCTACACCTTC. The rearrangement uses TRBV13 and TRBJ1-2; D not resolved. Looked up from germline, CDR1 is PRHDT and CDR2 is FYEKMQ (reference sequence). The CDR3 consists of 13 residues. With 5 bases removed from V and 7 bases from J, the gap between germline ends came to 14 bases.

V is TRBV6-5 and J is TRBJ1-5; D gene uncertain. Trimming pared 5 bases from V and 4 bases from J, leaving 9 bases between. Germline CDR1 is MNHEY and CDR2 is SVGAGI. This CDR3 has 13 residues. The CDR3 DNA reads TGTGCCAGCAGTCTACACGGAAATCAGCCCCAGCATTTT. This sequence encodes CASSLHGNQPQHF.

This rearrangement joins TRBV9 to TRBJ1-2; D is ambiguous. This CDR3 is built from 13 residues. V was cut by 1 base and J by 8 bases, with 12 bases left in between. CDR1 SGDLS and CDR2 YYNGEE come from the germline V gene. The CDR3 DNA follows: TGTGCCAGCAGCGTACAAGTGTTGGACGGCTACACCTTC. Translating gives CASSVQVLDGYTF.

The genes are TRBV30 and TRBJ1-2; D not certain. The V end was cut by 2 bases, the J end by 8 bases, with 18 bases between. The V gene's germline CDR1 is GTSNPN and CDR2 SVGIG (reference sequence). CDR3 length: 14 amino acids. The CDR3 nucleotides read TGTGCCTGGAGTAAGTGGCCGCGGACTATGGGCTACACCTTC. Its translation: CAWSKWPRTMGYTF.

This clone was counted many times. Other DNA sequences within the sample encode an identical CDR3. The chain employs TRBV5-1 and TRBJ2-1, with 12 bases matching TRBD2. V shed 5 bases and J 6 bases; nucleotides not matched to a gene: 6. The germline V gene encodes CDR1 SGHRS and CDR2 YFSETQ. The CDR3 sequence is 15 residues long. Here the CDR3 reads CASSPSGRAANEQFF. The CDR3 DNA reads TGCGCCAGCAGTCCTAGCGGGAGGGCGGCCAATGAGCAGTTCTTC.

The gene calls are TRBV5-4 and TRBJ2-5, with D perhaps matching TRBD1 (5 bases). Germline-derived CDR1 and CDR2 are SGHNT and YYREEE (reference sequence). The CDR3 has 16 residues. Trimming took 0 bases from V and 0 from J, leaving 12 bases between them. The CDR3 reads CASSLAQGSYQETQYF. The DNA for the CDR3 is TGTGCCAGCAGCTTGGCCCAGGGTAGCTACCAAGAGACCCAGTACTTC.

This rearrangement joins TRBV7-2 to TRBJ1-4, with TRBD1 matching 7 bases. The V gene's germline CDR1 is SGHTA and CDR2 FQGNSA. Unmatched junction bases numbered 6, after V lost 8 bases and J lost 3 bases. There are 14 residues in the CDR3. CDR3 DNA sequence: TGTGCCAGCCAGGAGGGGGCCTCTAATGAAAAACTGTTTTTT. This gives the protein CASQEGASNEKLFF.